Included here is one T cell receptor (beta chain) sequence, with context. The specificity of this receptor is unknown. No base-level quality is on record; no much larger clone is a single base apart. TCRbeta CDR3 regions were amplified from genomic DNA using the immunoSEQ Assay, a bias-controlled multiplex PCR. The authors' pipeline ran thus. The number of nucleated cells in each sample was estimated by amplification of reference gene primers within the assay. To quantify the absolute abundance of each unique TCRbeta CDR3 rearrangement, sequence reads were collapsed and filtered. For each sample, productive Simpson clonality was calculated as the square root of Simpson's diversity index across productive rearrangements. Not all clones reach the TCRdb copy of this immuneACCESS table, which keeps in-frame sequences only. Checked studies attribute under half of the gap to unresolved V genes and leave the rest unexplained. V, J and clone size derive from that table, while D and trimming were established from the DNA sequence. Here the sample has 240,000 or so clones; approximately 85% occur a single time. 12% of the sample belongs to the ten largest clones.

These data belong to a study of blood T cell repertoires in COVID-19 (dated by TCRdb to 2019 to 2021). As for the study more broadly: The collaborator samples originated in the United States, Italy and Spain and spanned the acute and convalescent phases of COVID-19. The prospective study material was composed of cDNA or gDNA derived from T cells, B-cell-depleted T cells, or PBMCs. Subjects who had been exposed to COVID-19, were actively infected with it, or had recovered from it provided the deeply sampled blood TCRbeta repertoires that made up the dataset. The repertoires were released in a freely available public database intended as a resource for research on the immune response to SARS-CoV-2. Samples were obtained from the ongoing ImmuneRACE study (first 160 participants) and from about 1,300 subjects provided by 6 global collaborators. A de-identified subject ID, COVID-19 status, age in years and sex were almost always included in the sample metadata. Where available, HLA class I and class II types were taken from metadata supplied by the sample provider and were not determined by assay-based typing. The investigation overall reported the following: Clinical and demographic metadata were provided uncurated, with the amount varying by source and participant.

Whole blood was collected in K2EDTA tubes by collaborating institutions according to the institutions' own protocols. Collaborator samples were shipped for TCRbeta analysis as frozen whole blood, isolated PBMCs, or DNA extracted from either sample type. Material: peripheral blood. The receptor was isolated from an elderly man with acute or convalescent COVID-19.

The CDR3: CASSREWDQPQHF. The DNA reads TGTGCCAGTAGTAGGGAGTGGGATCAGCCCCAGCATTTT. The V gene is TRBV19 and the J gene is TRBJ1-5; no D gene can be assigned with confidence. At the junction V is shortened by 4 bases and J by 5 bases, with 9 bases in between. According to the germline V gene (reference sequence), CDR1 reads LNHDA and CDR2 reads SQIVND. The CDR3 starts with the cysteine, ends with the phenylalanine, and has 13 residues. Left in the record is the CDR3 DNA by itself, 39 bases read in frame from the first base.